This T cell receptor beta chain was captured by sequencing in a study of blood T cell repertoires in COVID-19. Study details: Samples representing acute and convalescent COVID-19 were sourced from the United States, Italy and Spain. The analysed material was cDNA or gDNA that came from T cells, B-cell-depleted T cells, or PBMCs.

J lost 0 bases, V lost 7 bases, and 10 bases had no gene match. The CDR3 loop spans 18 amino acids. Germline lookup yields CDR1 SGHRS and CDR2 YFSETQ. Original processing notes: Cell counts per sample came from amplifying reference gene primers. TCRdb's table, derived via immunoSEQ multiplex PCR, lists solely in-frame clones and lacks some. V, J and clone size are those of that table, while D and trimming were read from the DNA. The table includes approximately 210,000 clones, roughly 84% detected once. Seattle patients were enrolled while actively infected and followed longitudinally. J is TRBJ2-1 and V is TRBV5-1; 13 bases are shared with TRBD2. The receptor's source is a woman of 80 years or more with COVID-19, enrolled during active disease. Input material: peripheral blood. CDR3 amino acids: CASGLGLAGDVSYNEQFF. DNA of the CDR3: TGCGCCAGCGGTCTTGGACTAGCGGGGGACGTCTCCTACAATGAGCAGTTCTTC.